This T cell receptor beta chain is drawn from a study of blood T cells in healthy people across ages. Using a J-beta primer mix together with a sample-barcoded 5' primer, a second PCR was run for about 7 to 12 cycles. Every single cDNA molecule received a tag from a template-switch adaptor with 12 random nucleotides. A minimum of 3 million CDR3-containing paired-end reads was obtained for each sample. TCRdb analysed the 5' RACE reads with MiXCR anew, one entry per CDR3 protein. This repertoire shows fewer than 750,000 distinct CDR3 sequences, less than 60% found once; its top ten account for around 23%. PBMCs were isolated at a quantity of at least 6 million per sample. Study-wide results and caveats: No one knew whether donors had CMV, which possibly confounded expanded clonotype changes.

This clonotype was counted between two and nine times. Its antigen is not identified. V lost 5 bases, J lost 4 bases, and 15 bases lay in between. This CDR3 has 15 residues. CDR1 SGHTA and CDR2 FQGNSA come from the germline V gene. Sequencing was done on a sample of blood. This sequence joins TRBV7-2 and TRBJ2-1; possible D gene TRBD1, 6 bases. The TCR sequence derives from a man older than 75 in good health. The CDR3 region has the DNA TGTGCCAGCAGCCGACAGGTCGAGCAGTACAATGAGCAGTTCTTC. Translation: CASSRQVEQYNEQFF.